What follows is one T cell receptor beta chain and its context. The target antigen is unknown. With a much larger clone just one base away, this may be a read error. cDNA carried unique molecular identifiers, and a universal primer site was added by template switching. TCRdb processed the 5' RACE reads anew with MiXCR; each CDR3 protein has one entry. This sample has roughly 1.6 million distinct CDR3 sequences, with roughly 35% found just once. CDR1 is DFQATT and CDR2 is SNEGSKA in the germline V gene (reference sequence). This CDR3 has 13 residues. The data were obtained in a study of identical twins. The study's findings and limits: Out-of-frame alpha sequences that twins shared showed excess low generation probability. There is a chance that invariant MAIT and iNKT cells partially muddied zero-insertion analyses. Fewer insertions were carried by abundant cord blood beta clonotypes, but none was seen in memory repertoires.

The sample consisted of cord blood. The gene calls are TRBV20-1 and TRBJ2-5, with a tentative D call TRBD1 (5 bases). This TCR derives from a newborn girl in good health. CDR3 coding DNA: TGCAGTGCTAGATTGGGCAGGGAAGAGACCCAGGACTTC. Its protein product is CSARLGREETQDF.